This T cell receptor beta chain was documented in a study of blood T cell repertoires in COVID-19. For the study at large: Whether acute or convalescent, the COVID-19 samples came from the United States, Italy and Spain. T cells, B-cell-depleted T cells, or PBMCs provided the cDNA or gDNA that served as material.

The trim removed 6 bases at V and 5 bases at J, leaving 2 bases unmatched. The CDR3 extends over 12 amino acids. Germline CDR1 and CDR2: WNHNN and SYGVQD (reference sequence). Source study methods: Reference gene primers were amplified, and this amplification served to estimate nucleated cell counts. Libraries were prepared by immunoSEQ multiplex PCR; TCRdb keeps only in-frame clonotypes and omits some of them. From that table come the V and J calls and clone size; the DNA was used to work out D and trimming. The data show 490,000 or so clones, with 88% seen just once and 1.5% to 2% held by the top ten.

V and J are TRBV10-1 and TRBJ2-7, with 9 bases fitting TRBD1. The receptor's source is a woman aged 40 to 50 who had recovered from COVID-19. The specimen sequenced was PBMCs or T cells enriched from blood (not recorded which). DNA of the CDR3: TGCGCCAGCAGCAGGACAGGGGACGAGCAGTACTTC. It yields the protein CASSRTGDEQYF.